This T cell receptor (beta chain) is drawn from a study of T cells expressing NK-cell markers. Each CDR3 protein gets one entry in TCRdb, which reprocessed the 5' RACE reads and gives no DNA. Recorded for this sample: 90,000 to 130,000 distinct CDR3 sequences. Sequencing used blood T cells: a sorted CD56 or NKG2C T cell subset, CD4+ or CD8+ T cells, or bulk PBMC T cells (not recorded which). This clonotype was sampled from a woman between 18 and 70 years old in good health.

CDR3 region: CSARAGLAGGQFF. The chain uses TRBV20-1 and TRBJ2-1; TCRdb selects TRBD2, and the lack of DNA leaves this call unchecked. This CDR3 has 13 amino acids. Germline values: CDR1 DFQATT, CDR2 SNEGSKA (reference sequence).